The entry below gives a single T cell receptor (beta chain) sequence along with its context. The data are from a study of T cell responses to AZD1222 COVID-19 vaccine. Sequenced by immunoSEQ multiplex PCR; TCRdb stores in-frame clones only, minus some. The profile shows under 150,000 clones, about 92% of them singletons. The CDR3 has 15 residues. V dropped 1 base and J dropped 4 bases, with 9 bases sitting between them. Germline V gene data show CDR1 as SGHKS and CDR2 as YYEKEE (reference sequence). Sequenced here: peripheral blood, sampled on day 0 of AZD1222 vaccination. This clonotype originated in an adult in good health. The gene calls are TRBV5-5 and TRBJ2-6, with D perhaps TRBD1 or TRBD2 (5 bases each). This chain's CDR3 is CASSLRGVGANVLTF. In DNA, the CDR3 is TGTGCCAGCAGCTTGAGAGGGGTCGGGGCCAACGTCCTGACTTTC.